These 4 T cell receptor beta chains share one sample of origin, sequenced in a study of PD-1 blockade in classical Hodgkin lymphoma. Assay used: immunoSEQ multiplex PCR; TCRdb lists only in-frame clones, some missing. This sample has roughly 32,000 clones, with roughly 82% found just once. Every patient was affected by relapse after autologous stem cell transplantation, while exposure to brentuximab vedotin was not uniform. The sample was peripheral blood mononuclear cells (PBMCs), taken at baseline. These receptors were obtained from a human donor with classical Hodgkin lymphoma.

The chain carries TRBV7-2 and TRBJ2-5; no firm D call. The CDR3 consists of 14 residues. Germline V gives CDR1 SGHTA, CDR2 FQGNSA. Deletions cut 5 bases from V and 1 base from J, with 11 bases between. The chain's CDR3 is CASSATRSQETQYF. The CDR3 DNA reads TGTGCCAGCAGCGCCACTCGGTCCCAAGAGACCCAGTACTTC. Full variable domain (missing parts from reference TRBV7-2 and TRBJ2-5): GAGVSQSPSNKVTEKGKDVELRCDPISGHTALYWYRQSLGQGLEFLIYFQGNSAPDKSGLPSDRFSAERTGGSVSTLTIQRTQQEDSAVYLCASSATRSQETQYFGPGTRLLVL.

This clone was picked up a small number of times. The V and J genes are TRBV28 and TRBJ1-5; D not resolved. V was pared by 5 bases and J by 4 bases, with 3 bases between. The CDR3 length is 11 residues. Germline loops: CDR1 MDHEN, CDR2 SYDVKM. The CDR3 sequence: CASSGNQPQHF. The DNA of the CDR3 is TGTGCCAGCAGTGGAAATCAGCCCCAGCATTTT.

This sequence joins TRBV19 and TRBJ1-1; D is ambiguous. The CDR3 has 13 residues. Between the trimmed V and J ends, which lost 8 bases and 1 base, there was a span of 11 bases. Germline assignment: CDR1 LNHDA and CDR2 SQIVND (reference sequence). The CDR3 region has the DNA TGTGCCAGTTGTAGAGTTCCGAACACTGAAGCTTTCTTT. Protein sequence: CASCRVPNTEAFF.

This clone was detected once. V is TRBV6-6 and J is TRBJ1-1, with D possibly TRBD1 on 5 matching bases. Germline CDR1 MNHNY, CDR2 SVGAGI (reference sequence). Trimming stripped 6 bases from V and 5 bases from J, with 16 bases between. CDR3 size: 14 residues. DNA of the CDR3: TGTGCCAGCAGGGGGCGTTTGGCAGTTACTGAAGCTTTCTTT. As protein: CASRGRLAVTEAFF.